This T cell receptor beta chain derives from a study of cytomegalovirus exposure and HLA in healthy donors. About the research overall: Earlier, about 179 million T cells were analyzed, and about 100 million unique TCR beta sequences were found among them.

The study ran its PCR with 60 Vbeta and 13 Jbeta primers. Libraries were prepared by immunoSEQ multiplex PCR; TCRdb keeps only in-frame clonotypes and omits some of them. This specimen shows approximately 82,000 clones; the ten leading clones hold around 1.6%. Study observations and caveats: The study designated about 160 TCR beta chains cytomegalovirus-associated.

A note on this clone: Its target is unknown.

V lost 0 bases and J lost 8, with 13 bases in between. Germline V gene data show CDR1 as MDHEN and CDR2 as SYDVKM. CDR3 length: 14 residues. The J gene is TRBJ1-2, the V gene TRBV28; D perhaps matches TRBD1 (5 bases). The sequence was obtained from a woman aged 55-69 years in good health and CMV-seronegative. Sequencing was performed on PBMCs. The CDR3 nucleotides read TGTGCCAGCAGTTTATGGGGAGGGGCGCAGGGCTACACCTTC. Translated, it gives CASSLWGGAQGYTF.